The present entry profiles one T cell receptor beta chain with its context. This clone's antigen is unknown. One base away there is no much larger clone; base qualities are not given. The entry originates in a study of T cell changes during pregnancy in multiple sclerosis (dated 2019 in TCRdb). Regarding the study in general: In women with multiple sclerosis, the researchers looked at how the T cell repertoire shifted as pregnancy progressed.

Libraries were built with the immunoSEQ multiplex PCR assay. TCRdb took over this immuneACCESS table, retaining in-frame rearrangements with V and J assigned. Such tables are incomplete; in checked studies, under half of the missing clones stem from an unresolved V gene, and the remainder is unexplained. Counted in this sample were approximately 31,000 clones; about nine tenths of them appeared once. The ten largest make up approximately 6.6% of the sample. The CDR3 measures 15 amino acids from cysteine to phenylalanine. Only CDR3 DNA remains: 45 bases, in frame from the first base. The junction shows trimming of 3 bases on V and 5 bases on J, plus 16 bases between the germline ends. Sequences SNHLY (CDR1) and FYNNEI (CDR2) are obtained from the germline V gene.

The V and J segments used are TRBV2 and TRBJ2-5, with TRBD1 perhaps the D gene, on 5 matching bases. This receptor was obtained from a female donor with multiple sclerosis, enrolled in a pregnancy study. Material: CD8+ T cells from peripheral blood mononuclear cells, obtained in the second trimester of pregnancy. The DNA sequence reads TGTGCCAGCAGTGAGGTAGGGGTAACGCTGGAGACCCAGTACTTC. Translated, it reads CASSEVGVTLETQYF.